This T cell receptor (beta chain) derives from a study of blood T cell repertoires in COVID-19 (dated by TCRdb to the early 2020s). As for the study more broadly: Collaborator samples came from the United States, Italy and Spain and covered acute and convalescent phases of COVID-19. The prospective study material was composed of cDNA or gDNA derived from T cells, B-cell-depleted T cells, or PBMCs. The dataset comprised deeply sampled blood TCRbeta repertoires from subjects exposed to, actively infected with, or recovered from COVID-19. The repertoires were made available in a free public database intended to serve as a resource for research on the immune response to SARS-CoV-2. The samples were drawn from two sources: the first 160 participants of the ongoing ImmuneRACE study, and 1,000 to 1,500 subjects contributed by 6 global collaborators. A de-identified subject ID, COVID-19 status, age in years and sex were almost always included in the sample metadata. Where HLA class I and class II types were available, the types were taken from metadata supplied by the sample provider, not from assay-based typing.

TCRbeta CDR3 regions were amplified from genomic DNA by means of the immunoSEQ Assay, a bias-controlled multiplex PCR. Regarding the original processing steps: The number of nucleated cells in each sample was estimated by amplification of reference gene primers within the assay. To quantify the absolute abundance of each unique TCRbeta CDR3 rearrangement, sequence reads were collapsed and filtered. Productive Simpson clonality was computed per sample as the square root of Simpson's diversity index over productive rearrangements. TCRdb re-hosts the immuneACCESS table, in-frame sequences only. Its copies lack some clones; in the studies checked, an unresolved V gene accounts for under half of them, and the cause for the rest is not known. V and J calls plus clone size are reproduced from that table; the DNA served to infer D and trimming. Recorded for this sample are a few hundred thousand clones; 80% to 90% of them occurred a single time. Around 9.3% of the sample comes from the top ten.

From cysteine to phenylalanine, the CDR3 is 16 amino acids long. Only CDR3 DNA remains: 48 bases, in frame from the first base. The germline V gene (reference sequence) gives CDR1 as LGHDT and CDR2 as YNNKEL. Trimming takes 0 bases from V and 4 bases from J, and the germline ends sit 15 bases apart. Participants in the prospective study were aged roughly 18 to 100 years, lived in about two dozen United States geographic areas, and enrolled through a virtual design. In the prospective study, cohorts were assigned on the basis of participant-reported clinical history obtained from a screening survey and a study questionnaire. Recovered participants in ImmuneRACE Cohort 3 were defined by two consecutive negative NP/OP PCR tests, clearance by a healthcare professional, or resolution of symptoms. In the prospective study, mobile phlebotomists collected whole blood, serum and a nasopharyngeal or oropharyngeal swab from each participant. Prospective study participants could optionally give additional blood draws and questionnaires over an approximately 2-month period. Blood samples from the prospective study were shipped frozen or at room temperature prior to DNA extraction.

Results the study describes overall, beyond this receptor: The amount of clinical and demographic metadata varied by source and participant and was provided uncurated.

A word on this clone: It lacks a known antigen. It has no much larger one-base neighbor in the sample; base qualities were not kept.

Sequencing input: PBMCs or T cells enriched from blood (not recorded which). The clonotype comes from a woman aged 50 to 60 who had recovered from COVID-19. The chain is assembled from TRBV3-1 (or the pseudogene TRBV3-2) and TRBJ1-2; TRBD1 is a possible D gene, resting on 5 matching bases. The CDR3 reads CASSQDGATRPYGYTF. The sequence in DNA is TGTGCCAGCAGCCAAGATGGGGCCACACGCCCCTATGGCTACACCTTC.